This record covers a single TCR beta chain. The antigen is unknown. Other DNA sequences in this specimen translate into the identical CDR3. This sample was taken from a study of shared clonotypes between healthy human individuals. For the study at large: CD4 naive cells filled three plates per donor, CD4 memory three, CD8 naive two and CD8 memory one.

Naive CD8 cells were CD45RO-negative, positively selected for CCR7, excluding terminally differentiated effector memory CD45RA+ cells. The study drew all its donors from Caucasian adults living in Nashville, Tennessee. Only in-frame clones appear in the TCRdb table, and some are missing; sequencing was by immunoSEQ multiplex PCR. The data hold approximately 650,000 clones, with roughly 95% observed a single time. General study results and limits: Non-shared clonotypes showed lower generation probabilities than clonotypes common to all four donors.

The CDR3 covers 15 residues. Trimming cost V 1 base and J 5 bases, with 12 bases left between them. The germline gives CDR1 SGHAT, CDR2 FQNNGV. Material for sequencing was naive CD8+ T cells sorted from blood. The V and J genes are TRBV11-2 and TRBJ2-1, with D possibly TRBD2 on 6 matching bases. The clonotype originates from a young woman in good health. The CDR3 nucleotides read TGTGCCAGCAGCTTAGTGGGGACTGGCGACAATGAGCAGTTCTTC. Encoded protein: CASSLVGTGDNEQFF. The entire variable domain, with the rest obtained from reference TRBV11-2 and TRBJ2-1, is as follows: EAGVAQSPRYKIIEKRQSVAFWCNPISGHATLYWYQQILGQGPKLLIQFQNNGVVDDSQLPKDRFSAERLKGVDSTLKIQPAKLEDSAVYLCASSLVGTGDNEQFFGPGTRLTVL.